A single sample gave rise to the 30 T cell receptor beta chains below, sequenced in a study of T cell responses to AZD1222 COVID-19 vaccine. The table came from immunoSEQ multiplex PCR; TCRdb's copy has only in-frame clones and leaves some out. The sample has about 85,000 clones, less than 90% seen once. Sequencing used peripheral blood, obtained on day 0 of AZD1222 vaccination. Every receptor here comes from an adult in good health.

V and J are TRBV7-8 and TRBJ1-1; TRBD1 aligns across 8 bases. This CDR3 region has 14 residues. In germline, CDR1 is SGHVS, CDR2 FQNEAQ. The J segment lost 2 bases and the V segment lost 3 bases, leaving 2 bases of the junction unmatched. CDR3 loop: CASSFTGGNTEAFF. The CDR3 DNA sequence: TGTGCCAGCAGCTTTACAGGGGGTAACACTGAAGCTTTCTTT.

This sequence joins TRBV5-1 and TRBJ2-7; D is possibly TRBD2 (5 bases). Germline CDR1 and CDR2: SGHRS and YFSETQ. The V end was cut by 5 bases, the J end by 3 bases, with 15 bases between. The CDR3 covers 14 residues. The CDR3 sequence is CASRRNPGSYEQYF. In DNA form, the CDR3 reads TGCGCCAGCAGGCGGAACCCGGGAAGCTACGAGCAGTACTTC.

As concerns this clone: An end of the junction does not agree with germline; a read error may underlie this. The J gene is TRBJ1-3, the V gene TRBV7-7; 7 bases are shared with TRBD1. The germline gives CDR1 SSHAT, CDR2 FNYEAQ (reference sequence). There are 14 residues in the CDR3. This chain's CDR3 is CASSPGGDGNTIYF. The DNA for the CDR3 is TGTGCTAGCAGCCCAGGGGGTGATGGAAACACCATATATTTT.

This clone is a singleton in its sample. The chain is built from TRBV28 and TRBJ2-7; D unclear. The germline V and J ends were trimmed by 4 bases and 3 bases, with 13 bases remaining between them. The CDR3 is 14 amino acids. The germline V gene encodes CDR1 MDHEN and CDR2 SYDVKM. The CDR3, as DNA: TGTGCCAGCAGTTCAGGCAGTTTCGACTACGAGCAGTACTTC. Amino acid sequence: CASSSGSFDYEQYF.

This clone was picked up a small number of times. The chain links TRBV7-2 to TRBJ2-7; 8 bases match TRBD1. With V trimmed by 4 bases and J by 4 bases, 9 bases remained unmatched. The CDR3 runs 15 residues. Germline CDR1 SGHTA, CDR2 FQGNSA. The CDR3 is CASSSTGGRGYEQYF. The CDR3 DNA sequence: TGTGCCAGCAGCTCTACAGGGGGAAGAGGTTACGAGCAGTACTTC.

The gene calls are TRBV5-4 and TRBJ2-1, with 9 bases aligning to TRBD2. The CDR3 spans 11 residues. CDR1 is SGHNT, CDR2 YYREEE, per germline (reference sequence). Unmatched junction bases numbered 4, after V lost 2 bases and J lost 16 bases. CDR3: CASSFPSGIFF. CDR3 coding DNA: TGTGCCAGCAGCTTTCCTAGCGGGATCTTCTTC.

V usage is TRBV19 and J usage is TRBJ1-5; D unresolved. The V gene's germline CDR1 is LNHDA and CDR2 SQIVND (reference sequence). The CDR3 extends over 15 amino acids. The V end lost 5 bases, the J end lost 3 bases, and 14 bases lay between the germline ends. The CDR3 region has the DNA TGTGCCAGTAGTCCGCGAACCGGCTTCAATCAGCCCCAGCATTTT. This translates into CASSPRTGFNQPQHF.

The chain links TRBV4-1 to TRBJ2-2; D unclear. The germline V and J ends were trimmed by 0 bases and 1 base, with 9 bases remaining between them. The CDR3 contains 16 residues. CDR1 and CDR2 from the germline V gene are MGHRA and YSYEKL. DNA of the CDR3: TGCGCCAGCAGCCAAGAGGGCGGCTTGAACACCGGGGAGCTGTTTTTT. Translating gives CASSQEGGLNTGELFF.

The V and J genes are TRBV18 and TRBJ2-5; no definite D call. The CDR3 runs to 12 residues. The germline V gene has CDR1 KGHSH and CDR2 LQKENI. The germline V and J ends were trimmed by 4 bases and 1 base, with 4 bases remaining between them. For the CDR3, the DNA is TGTGCCAGCTCACTAACCCAAGAGACCCAGTACTTC. Translated, it gives CASSLTQETQYF. Full variable domain (rest looked up from reference TRBV18 and TRBJ2-5): NAGVMQNPRHLVRRRGQEARLRCSPMKGHSHVYWYRQLPEEGLKFMVYLQKENIIDESGMPKERFSAEFPKEGPSILRIQQVVRGDSAAYFCASSLTQETQYFGPGTRLLVL.

The chain links TRBV6-5 to TRBJ1-5, with D unclear. Trimming pared 2 bases from V and 1 base from J, leaving 3 bases between. The CDR3 has 13 amino acids. Germline CDR1 and CDR2: MNHEY and SVGAGI. In DNA form, the CDR3 reads TGTGCCAGCAGTTACACAAGCAATCAGCCCCAGCATTTT. Translation gives CASSYTSNQPQHF.

The rearrangement uses TRBV3-1 (or the pseudogene TRBV3-2) and TRBJ2-2, with 14 bases identical to TRBD2. This CDR3 spans 17 amino acids. The germline V gene has CDR1 LGHDT and CDR2 YNNKEL (reference sequence). The junction had 5 bases not matched to a gene; V was cut back by 4 bases and J by 4 bases. CDR3 protein: CASSLRTSGGITGELFF. The CDR3 DNA is TGTGCCAGCAGCCTCAGGACTAGCGGGGGGATCACCGGGGAGCTGTTTTTT.

The chain uses TRBV19 and TRBJ1-1, with TRBD1 identical over 8 bases. The CDR3 has 15 amino acids. V gave up 5 bases and J gave up 0 bases; unmatched junction bases: 5. Germline CDR1 LNHDA, CDR2 SQIVND (reference sequence). The CDR3 loop reads CASSGGDRMNTEAFF. CDR3 bases: TGTGCCAGTAGTGGGGGGGACAGGATGAACACTGAAGCTTTCTTT. The full variable domain, rest sourced from reference TRBV19 and TRBJ1-1, is DGGITQSPKYLFRKEGQNVTLSCEQNLNHDAMYWYRQDPGQGLRLIYYSQIVNDFQKGDIAEGYSVSREKKESFPLTVTSAQKNPTAFYLCASSGGDRMNTEAFFGQGTRLTVV.

The chain's CDR3 is CASSETGYTSYEQYF. The CDR3 coding sequence is TGTGCCAGCAGTGAGACAGGGTACACCTCCTACGAGCAGTACTTC. V and J are TRBV28 and TRBJ2-7, with 7 nucleotides matching TRBD1. This CDR3 is built from 15 residues. The V gene end was trimmed by 5 bases and the J gene end by 0 bases; junction bases not matched to a gene: 7. Germline V gene data show CDR1 as MDHEN and CDR2 as SYDVKM.

The chain carries TRBV29-1 and TRBJ1-1, with D perhaps TRBD1 (5 bases). Trimming shortened V by 3 bases and J by 0 bases, and 11 bases separated the two germline ends. CDR1 is SQVTM and CDR2 is ANQGSEA in the germline V gene. The CDR3 consists of 14 residues. The CDR3 DNA follows: TGCAGCGTTGATAAGGGGAGGATGAACACTGAAGCTTTCTTT. Its protein product is CSVDKGRMNTEAFF.

V and J are TRBV28 and TRBJ1-5; perhaps TRBD1 as D (6 bases). The V and J ends lost 3 bases and 7 bases respectively, with 13 bases between them. Per germline, CDR1 MDHEN and CDR2 SYDVKM. The CDR3 length is 14 residues. This CDR3 reads CASSFVQGRQPQHF. CDR3 coding DNA: TGTGCCAGCAGTTTTGTACAGGGTAGGCAGCCCCAGCATTTT.

V usage is TRBV19 and J usage is TRBJ1-5; 7 nucleotides match TRBD1. Germline V CDR1 and CDR2: LNHDA, SQIVND (reference sequence). Unmatched junction bases numbered 9, after V lost 6 bases and J lost 4 bases. The CDR3 is 15 amino acids. CDR3 bases: TGTGCCAGTAGGGGAAGGGACAGAACTAATCAGCCCCAGCATTTT. It is translated as CASRGRDRTNQPQHF.

V gene TRBV18 combines with J gene TRBJ1-1; D possibly corresponds to TRBD1 (5 bases). Per germline, CDR1 KGHSH and CDR2 LQKENI. V lost 5 bases to trimming and J lost 2 bases, with 12 bases between them. The CDR3 covers 14 residues. CDR3 amino acids: CASSATDSNTEAFF. The CDR3 region has the DNA TGTGCCAGCTCAGCGACAGACTCTAACACTGAAGCTTTCTTT.

This sequence joins TRBV28 and TRBJ1-2, with 9 positions matching TRBD1. This CDR3 is built from 12 residues. CDR1 is MDHEN and CDR2 is SYDVKM in the germline V gene. V lost 10 bases, J lost 4 bases, and 4 bases stayed unmatched. This CDR3 is CATRQGGYGYTF. The CDR3 DNA reads as TGTGCCACCAGACAGGGGGGCTATGGCTACACCTTC.

CDR3 sequence (DNA): TGTGCCAGCAGTTCGGGACTAGCGGACCTTGGGGATACGCAGTATTTT. Residues: CASSSGLADLGDTQYF. The chain recombines TRBV6-5 with TRBJ2-3; TRBD2 agrees at 11 bases. Trimming at V came to 4 bases and at J to 6 bases, leaving 9 bases not matched to a gene. Germline V lookup: CDR1 MNHEY, CDR2 SVGAGI. The CDR3 extends over 16 amino acids.

The rearrangement links TRBV19 to TRBJ2-7; 7 nucleotides line up with TRBD2. This CDR3 spans 14 amino acids. Trimming removed 6 bases from V and 4 bases from J; junction bases left unmatched: 9. CDR1 is LNHDA, CDR2 SQIVND, per germline (reference sequence). CDR3 in amino acids: CASSTIRGSYEQYF. The CDR3 coding sequence is TGTGCCAGTAGCACCATACGCGGGAGTTACGAGCAGTACTTC.

The chain couples TRBV2 to TRBJ2-3; 7 bases line up with TRBD1. V gave up 8 bases and J gave up 5 bases; unmatched junction bases: 4. Germline CDR1 and CDR2: SNHLY and FYNNEI. The CDR3 is 12 residues long. CDR3 coding DNA: TGTGCCAGCCAGGGGGTTGGAGATACGCAGTATTTT. This translates into CASQGVGDTQYF.

The chain uses TRBV25-1 and TRBJ2-6, with D maybe TRBD1 (5 bases). V lost 4 bases and J 1 base, leaving 8 bases between the germline ends. This CDR3 spans 15 amino acids. Germline CDR1 reads MGHDK; CDR2 reads SYGVNS. The CDR3 spells CASSVTGSGANVLTF. The CDR3 DNA sequence: TGTGCCAGCAGTGTAACAGGTTCTGGGGCCAACGTCCTGACTTTC.

CDR3 residues: CASSLYPGTGKNIQYF. Here the CDR3 DNA reads TGTGCCAGCAGTTTATACCCTGGGACAGGCAAAAACATTCAGTACTTC. The rearrangement uses TRBV27 and TRBJ2-4; 8 nucleotides match TRBD1. The CDR3 is 16 amino acids. In germline, CDR1 is MNHEY, CDR2 SMNVEV (reference sequence). The V and J ends lost 1 base and 3 bases, in that order; junction bases with no gene match: 5.

This clone occurred once. This chain links TRBV25-1 with TRBJ1-4, with D uncertain. This CDR3 comprises 14 residues. CDR1 is MGHDK and CDR2 is SYGVNS in the germline V gene. V lost 1 base to trimming and J lost 7 bases, with 10 bases between them. In DNA form, the CDR3 reads TGTGCCAGCAGTGAATTTGGGTCCGGTGAAAAACTGTTTTTT. This translates into CASSEFGSGEKLFF. The full variable domain, with the rest looked up from reference TRBV25-1 and TRBJ1-4, is EADIYQTPRYLVIGTGKKITLECSQTMGHDKMYWYQQDPGMELHLIHYSYGVNSTEKGDLSSESTVSRIRTEHFPLTLESARPSHTSQYLCASSEFGSGEKLFFGSGTQLSVL.

The chain recombines TRBV4-2 with TRBJ2-3; 8 bases map to TRBD2. Germline values: CDR1 LGHNA, CDR2 YNFKEQ. Germline trimming cut 0 bases from V and 14 bases from J; bases unmatched to any gene: 7. CDR3 length equals 13 residues. CDR3 DNA sequence: TGTGCCAGCAGCCAAGACCCCGGGACTAGATGGTATTTT. Its translation: CASSQDPGTRWYF.

V and J are TRBV10-3 and TRBJ1-2; D not resolved. V dropped 3 bases and J dropped 3 bases, with 8 bases sitting between them. The CDR3 is 13 residues long. Germline lookup yields CDR1 ENHRY and CDR2 SYGVKD. CDR3 loop: CAISDTVYYGYTF. Written as DNA, the CDR3 is TGTGCCATCAGTGACACGGTTTACTATGGCTACACCTTC.

The rearrangement links TRBV5-1 to TRBJ1-1; 7 bases fit TRBD1. Unmatched junction bases numbered 3, after V lost 3 bases and J lost 1 base. The CDR3 spans 14 residues. Germline V CDR1 and CDR2: SGHRS, YFSETQ. The CDR3 DNA sequence: TGCGCCAGCAGCTCTCGGACAGGGAACACTGAAGCTTTCTTT. It is translated as CASSSRTGNTEAFF.

The rearrangement uses TRBV6-1 and TRBJ2-2; D not certain. CDR1 is MNHNS and CDR2 is SASEGT in the germline V gene. There are 16 residues in the CDR3. V was shortened by 1 base and J by 4 bases, with 13 bases between the two germline ends. In nucleotides, the CDR3 is TGTGCCAGCAGTGAAGGTCTGCGAATGGGCACCGGGGAGCTGTTTTTT. It specifies CASSEGLRMGTGELFF.

The rearrangement uses TRBV30 and TRBJ2-6; D perhaps matches TRBD2 (5 bases). The germline gives CDR1 GTSNPN, CDR2 SVGIG (reference sequence). V shed 0 bases and J shed 1 base, with 7 bases lying between them. The CDR3 covers 15 residues. As DNA, the CDR3 is TGTGCCTGGAGTGTACGAGGGTCTGGGGCCAACGTCCTGACTTTC. Translation: CAWSVRGSGANVLTF.

V usage is TRBV19 and J usage is TRBJ1-2; D is possibly TRBD1 (6 bases). This CDR3 contains 13 residues. The germline V gene has CDR1 LNHDA and CDR2 SQIVND (reference sequence). Trimming pared 6 bases from V and 6 bases from J, leaving 14 bases between. CDR3 sequence (DNA): TGTGCCAGTAGACCACAGGGAGTCGATGGCTACACCTTC. Translation gives CASRPQGVDGYTF.